The source of this T cell receptor (beta chain) is a study of blood T cell repertoires in COVID-19. Study in general: Sites across the United States, Italy and Spain contributed samples from acute and convalescent COVID-19.

Seattle's enrolled individuals joined amid active infection and were then monitored longitudinally. Per germline, CDR1 DFQATT and CDR2 SNEGSKA (reference sequence). Trimming pared 6 bases from V and 6 bases from J, leaving 12 bases between. The CDR3 runs to 11 residues. In the original workflow: Amplification of reference gene primers was used by the study to estimate nucleated cell counts. Clones were read by immunoSEQ multiplex PCR, and TCRdb kept only the in-frame ones, dropping some. V and J calls and clone size are those listed in that table; D and trimming were worked out from the DNA. The sample comprises about 150,000 clones, about 85% of which are singletons, and approximately 0.6% rests with the top ten.

The chain uses TRBV20-1 and TRBJ2-7; D uncertain. This receptor was obtained from a man between 60 and 75 years old with COVID-19, enrolled during active disease. The specimen was peripheral blood. CDR3 amino acids: CSAITPGEQYF. In nucleotides, the CDR3 is TGCAGTGCGATCACCCCGGGCGAGCAGTACTTC.